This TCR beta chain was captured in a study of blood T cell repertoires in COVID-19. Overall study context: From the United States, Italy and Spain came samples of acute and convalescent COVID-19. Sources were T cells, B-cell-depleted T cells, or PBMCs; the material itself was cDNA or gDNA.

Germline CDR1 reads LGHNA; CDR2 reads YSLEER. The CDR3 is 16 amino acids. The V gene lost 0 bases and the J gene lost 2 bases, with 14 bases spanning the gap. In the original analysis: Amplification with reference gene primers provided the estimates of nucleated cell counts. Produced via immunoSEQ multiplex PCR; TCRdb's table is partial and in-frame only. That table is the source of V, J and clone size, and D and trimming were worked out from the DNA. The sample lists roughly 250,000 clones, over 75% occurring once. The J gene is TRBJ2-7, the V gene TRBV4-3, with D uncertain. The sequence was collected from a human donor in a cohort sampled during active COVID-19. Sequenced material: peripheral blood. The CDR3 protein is CASSQDVQLTTYEQYF. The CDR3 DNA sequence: TGCGCCAGCAGCCAAGATGTCCAGCTCACTACCTACGAGCAGTACTTC.